This T cell receptor beta chain was sequenced in a study of patients and donors after allogeneic stem cell transplantation (dated by TCRdb to the early 2020s). The CDR3, from cysteine to phenylalanine, totals 17 residues. CDR3 DNA only is kept here, 51 bases in frame from base 1. V gives up 6 bases and J gives up 5 bases, and the segment between their germline ends measures 29 bases. For CDR1 and CDR2, the germline V gene (reference sequence) lists DFQATT and SNEGSKA. At least ten counts were recorded for this clonotype. Its antigen is unknown. No quality values exist for individual bases; no much larger clone is one base distant. The library was generated by RT-PCR. Instrument on record: NextSeq 550. The public sequencing data were trimmed at Q25 with fastp and processed into clonotypes with MiXCR by TCRdb, which kept only in-frame beta chains. Entries are consolidated by CDR3 protein sequence, retaining the most common genes and DNA. In all, the sample holds about 87,000 distinct CDR3 sequences, and around 5% of those were seen once. About 3% of the sample belongs to the ten largest clones.

Sequencing used blood, either unsorted or a sorted T cell fraction (not recorded which). The chain is encoded by TRBV20-1 joined to TRBJ2-7; D gene: possibly TRBD1, on 8 matching bases. This sequence was found in a human donor who was either an allogeneic HSCT recipient or a stem cell or donor lymphocyte infusion donor (not recorded which). It is not recorded whose cells these are; they may come from a transplant donor. The CDR3 region: CSARPPLQGGGRHEQYF. Read as DNA, the sequence is TGCAGTGCCCGCCCGCCTCTACAGGGGGGGGGTAGGCACGAGCAGTACTTC.